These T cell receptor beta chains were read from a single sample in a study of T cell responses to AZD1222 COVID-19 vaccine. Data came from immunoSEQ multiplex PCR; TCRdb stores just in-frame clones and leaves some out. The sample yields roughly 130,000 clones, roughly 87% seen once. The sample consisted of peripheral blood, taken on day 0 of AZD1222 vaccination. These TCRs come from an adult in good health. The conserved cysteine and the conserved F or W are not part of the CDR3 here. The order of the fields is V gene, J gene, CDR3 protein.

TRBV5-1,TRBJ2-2,ASSHPGGAGELF
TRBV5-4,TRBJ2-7,ASSFWGRGRLTYEQY
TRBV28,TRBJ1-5,ASSFWTDGPRGQPQH
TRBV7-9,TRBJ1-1,ASSHTARNTEAF
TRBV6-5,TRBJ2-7,ASRERQAWLYEQY
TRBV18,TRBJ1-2,ASSPRRVRSDNYGYT
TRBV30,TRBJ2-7,AWSSPGLAKTYEQY
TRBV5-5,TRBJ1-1,ASSFTDRGTEAF
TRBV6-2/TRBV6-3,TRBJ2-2,ASSPAGGPNTGELF
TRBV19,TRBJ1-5,ASSGRVLSGNQPQH
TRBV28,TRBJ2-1,ASSLVSSGGAGEQF
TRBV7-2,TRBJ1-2,ASSLTGGTSGYT
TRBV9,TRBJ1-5,ASSGTGTSNQPQH
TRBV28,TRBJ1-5,ASSPTGQPQH
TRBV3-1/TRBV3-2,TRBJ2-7,ASSTPTGDEQY
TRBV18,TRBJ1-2,ASSPVRDHGYT
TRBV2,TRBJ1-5,ASRKDSESHQPQH
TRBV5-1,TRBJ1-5,ASSLGVGAPGQPQH
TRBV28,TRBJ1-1,ASSLVLGRGTEAF
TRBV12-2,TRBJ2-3,ASRPRSVDTQY
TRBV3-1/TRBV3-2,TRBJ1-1,ASSGQKGWANTEAF
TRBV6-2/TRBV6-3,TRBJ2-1,ASSYDNEQF
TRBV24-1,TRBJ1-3,ATSDFGGGGNTIY
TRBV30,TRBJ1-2,ASSTGLYYGYT
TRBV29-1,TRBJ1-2,SVGQGASYGYT
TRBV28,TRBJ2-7,ASSYADISYEQY
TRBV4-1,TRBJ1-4,ASSQVPTNEKLF
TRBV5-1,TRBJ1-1,ASSGDRGSLPTEAF
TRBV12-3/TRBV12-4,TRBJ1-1,ASTRGIAEAF
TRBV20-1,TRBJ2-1,SARDPNEQF
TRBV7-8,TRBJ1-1,ASSLVGRVNTEAF
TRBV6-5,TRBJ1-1,ASSYSSVLTTEAF
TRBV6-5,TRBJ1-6,ASSYSPGSNSPLH
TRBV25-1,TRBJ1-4,ATNLNNEKLF
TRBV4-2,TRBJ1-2,ASSQDPGQEFDGYT
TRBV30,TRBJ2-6,AWSPKGQGRANVLT
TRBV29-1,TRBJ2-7,SVEGTGGSYEQY
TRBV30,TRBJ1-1,AFHRTGDKFGAF
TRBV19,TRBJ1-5,ASSRSWDSNQPQH
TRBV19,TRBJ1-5,ASKGRPVYSNQPQH
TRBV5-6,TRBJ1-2,ASSPPGRASYGYT
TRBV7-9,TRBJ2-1,ASSPLGSSYNEQF
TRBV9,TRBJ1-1,ASSNVGGTEAF
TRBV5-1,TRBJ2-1,ASSHGQGSNSYNEQF
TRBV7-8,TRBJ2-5,ASSPQETQY
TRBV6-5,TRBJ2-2,ASSLAGAYTGELF
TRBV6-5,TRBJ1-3,ASSRQGAGDTIY
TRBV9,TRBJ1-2,ASSVAPGLNYGYT
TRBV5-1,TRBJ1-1,ASSQRERALPAEAF
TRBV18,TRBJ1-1,ASSLTWDRAEAF
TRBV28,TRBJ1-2,ASISPGGANYGYT
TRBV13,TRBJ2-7,ASSLDPGGSYEQY
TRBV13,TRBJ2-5,ASSLVAGGAETQY
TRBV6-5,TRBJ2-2,ASSYFRLTTGELF
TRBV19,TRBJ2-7,ASSSPLVRNEQY
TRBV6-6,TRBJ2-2,ASSRTWLMVRRVDTGELF
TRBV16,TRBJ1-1,ASSLQENTEAF
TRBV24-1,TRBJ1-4,ATSVPGQGGEKLF
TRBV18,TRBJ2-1,ASSPPVGGGPFNEQF
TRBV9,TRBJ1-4,ASSVQGRDEKLF